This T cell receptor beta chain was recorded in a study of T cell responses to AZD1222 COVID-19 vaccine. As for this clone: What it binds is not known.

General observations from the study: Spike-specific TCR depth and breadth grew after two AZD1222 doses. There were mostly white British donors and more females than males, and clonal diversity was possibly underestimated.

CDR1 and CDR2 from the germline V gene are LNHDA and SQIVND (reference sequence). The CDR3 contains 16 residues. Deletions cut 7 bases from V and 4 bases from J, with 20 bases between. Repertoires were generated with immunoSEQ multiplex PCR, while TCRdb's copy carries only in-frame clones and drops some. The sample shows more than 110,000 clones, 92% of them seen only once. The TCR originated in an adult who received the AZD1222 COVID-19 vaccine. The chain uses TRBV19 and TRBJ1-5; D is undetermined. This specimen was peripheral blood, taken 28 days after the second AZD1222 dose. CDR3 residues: CASTPLGEGGNQPQHF. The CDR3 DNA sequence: TGTGCCAGTACCCCCCTCGGTGAGGGTGGGAATCAGCCCCAGCATTTT.